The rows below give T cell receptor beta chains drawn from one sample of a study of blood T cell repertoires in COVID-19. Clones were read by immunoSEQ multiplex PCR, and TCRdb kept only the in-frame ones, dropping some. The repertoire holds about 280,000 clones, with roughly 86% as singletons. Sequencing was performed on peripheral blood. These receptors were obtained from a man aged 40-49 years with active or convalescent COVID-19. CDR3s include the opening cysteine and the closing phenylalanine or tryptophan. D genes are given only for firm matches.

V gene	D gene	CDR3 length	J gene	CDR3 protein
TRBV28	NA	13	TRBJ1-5	CASSLTTNFNTVF
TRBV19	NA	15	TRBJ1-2	CASSMGWGEGYGYTF
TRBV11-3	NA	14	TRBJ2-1	CASSLVGRKNEQFF
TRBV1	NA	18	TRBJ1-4	CTSSPDWTGMVEDEKLFF
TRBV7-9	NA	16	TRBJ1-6	CASSPGGVLNNSPLHF
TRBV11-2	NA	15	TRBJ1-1	CASSPQTPRGTEAFF
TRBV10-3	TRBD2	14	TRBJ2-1	CAISPGGALITKFF
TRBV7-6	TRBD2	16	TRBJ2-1	CASSFRLAGDNNEQFF
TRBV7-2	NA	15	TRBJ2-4	CASSWERGAKNIQYF
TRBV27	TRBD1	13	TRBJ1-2	CASSIDRVHGYTF
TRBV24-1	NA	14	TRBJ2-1	CATSDSPPSNEQFF
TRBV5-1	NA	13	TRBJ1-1	CASSLKPDTEAFF
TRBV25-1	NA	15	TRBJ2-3	CASSPDRISTDTQYF
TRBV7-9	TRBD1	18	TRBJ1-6	CASSGGLGGAWLHSPLHF
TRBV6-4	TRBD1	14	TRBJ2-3	CASSFDRGEDTQYF
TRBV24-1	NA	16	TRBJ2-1	CATSDPIRVADNEQFF
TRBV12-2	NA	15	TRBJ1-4	CASPPHEARKEKLFF
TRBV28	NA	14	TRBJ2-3	CASRITFGTDTQYF
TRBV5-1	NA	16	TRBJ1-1	CASSSALQAENTEAFF
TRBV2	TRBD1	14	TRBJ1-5	CASSGDRGGQPQHF
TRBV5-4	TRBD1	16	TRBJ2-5	CASSRQPQGARETQYF
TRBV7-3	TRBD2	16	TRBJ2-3	CASSPLAATSTDTQYF
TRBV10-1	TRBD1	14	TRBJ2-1	CASSESTGVNEQFF
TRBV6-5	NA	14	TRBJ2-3	CASSYITPTDTQYF
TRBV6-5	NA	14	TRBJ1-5	CASRSTGSNQPQHF
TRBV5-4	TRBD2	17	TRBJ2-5	CASSFTPLAGGLETQYF
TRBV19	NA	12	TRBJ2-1	CASSIEGGEQFF
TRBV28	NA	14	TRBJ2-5	CASSPSDYLETQYF
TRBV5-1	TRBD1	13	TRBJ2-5	CASSSTGQETQYF
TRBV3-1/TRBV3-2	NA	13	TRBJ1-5	CASSPGPVQPQHF
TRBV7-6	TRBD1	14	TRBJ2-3	CASSGRDRADTQYF
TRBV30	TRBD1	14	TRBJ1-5	CAWSAGTGFQPQHF
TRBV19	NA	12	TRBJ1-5	CATQGGIKPQHF
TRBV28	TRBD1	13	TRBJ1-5	CASSGQGGQPQHF
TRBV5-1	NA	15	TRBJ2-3	CASSFGQEGTDTQYF
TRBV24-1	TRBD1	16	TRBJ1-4	CATSDTRTGSNEKLFF
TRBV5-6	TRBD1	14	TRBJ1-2	CASKGTGGFSGYTF
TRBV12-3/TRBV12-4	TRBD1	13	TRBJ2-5	CASRETGAETQYF
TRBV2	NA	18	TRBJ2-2	CASSDLGGRARGAGELFF
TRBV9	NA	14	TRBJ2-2	CASSDRPGDRELFF
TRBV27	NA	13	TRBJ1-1	CASRRVPNTEAFF